Listed below are T cell receptor beta chains from one sample, sequenced in a study of T cell responses to AZD1222 COVID-19 vaccine. Assay used: immunoSEQ multiplex PCR; TCRdb lists only in-frame clones, some missing. The sample contains around 59,000 clones, roughly 87% of which appear only once. Material: peripheral blood, obtained 28 days after the second AZD1222 dose. The receptor source for this set is an adult who received the AZD1222 COVID-19 vaccine. Both conserved end residues are part of each CDR3. D genes are given only for firm matches. A row's size may be missing; if present it is once, few, many or a size class.

j_call | v_call | cdr3_length | clone_size | d_call | cdr3_aa | cdr3_nt
TRBJ2-7 | TRBV27 | 20 | once | TRBD2 | CASSPTRLAVYYQDSYEQYF | TGTGCCAGCAGCCCCACAAGACTAGCGGTTTATTACCAAGACTCCTACGAGCAGTACTTC
TRBJ2-1 | TRBV19 | 19 | . | TRBD1 | CASRTSPYPTGVSYNEQFF | TGTGCCAGCCGTACCTCCCCTTACCCGACAGGGGTCTCCTACAATGAGCAGTTCTTC
TRBJ1-1 | TRBV6-1 | 13 | few | . | CASSEMGNTEAFF | TGTGCCAGCAGTGAGATGGGGAACACTGAAGCTTTCTTT
TRBJ2-7 | TRBV19 | 13 | . | . | CASSAQVKDEQYF | TGTGCCAGTAGCGCGCAGGTGAAGGACGAGCAGTACTTC
TRBJ2-2 | TRBV9 | 16 | . | . | CASSVLQGMSTGELFF | TGTGCCAGCAGCGTCCTTCAGGGGATGAGCACCGGGGAGCTGTTTTTT
TRBJ2-7 | TRBV29-1 | 14 | . | . | CSVENSGPRFEQYF | TGCAGCGTTGAAAATTCAGGGCCCCGATTCGAGCAGTACTTC
TRBJ1-1 | TRBV6-1 | 14 | . | . | CASSERGVNTEAFF | TGTGCCAGCAGTGAAAGGGGAGTGAACACTGAAGCTTTCTTT
TRBJ1-2 | TRBV3-1/TRBV3-2 | 14 | . | . | CASSPRTTPGGYTF | TGTGCCAGCAGCCCAAGGACAACTCCAGGTGGCTACACCTTC
TRBJ2-7 | TRBV14 | 14 | . | . | CASSQDLGSYEQYF | TGTGCCAGCAGCCAAGACCTCGGTTCCTACGAGCAGTACTTC
TRBJ2-3 | TRBV4-2 | 17 | . | TRBD2 | CASSQEELAGRGDTQYF | TGTGCCAGCAGCCAAGAGGAGCTAGCGGGGCGAGGAGATACGCAGTATTTT
TRBJ2-6 | TRBV5-4 | 15 | . | . | CASSGGGSGANVLTF | TGTGCCAGCAGCGGAGGAGGCTCTGGGGCCAACGTCCTGACTTTC
TRBJ1-6 | TRBV27 | 14 | . | TRBD1 | CASSSTGGKVPLHF | TGTGCCAGCAGTTCGACAGGGGGCAAAGTTCCCCTCCACTTT
TRBJ2-7 | TRBV4-3 | 15 | once | . | CASSQDRANSYEQYF | TGCGCCAGCAGCCAAGACAGAGCCAACTCCTACGAGCAGTACTTC
TRBJ2-7 | TRBV5-8 | 18 | . | TRBD1 | CASSLNLVLGQGKYEQYF | TGTGCCAGCAGCTTGAATTTAGTGTTGGGACAGGGGAAATACGAGCAGTACTTC
TRBJ1-1 | TRBV7-6 | 16 | . | . | CASSLGPGRMNTEAFF | TGTGCCAGCAGCTTAGGCCCAGGGCGGATGAACACTGAAGCTTTCTTT
TRBJ2-3 | TRBV6-4 | 14 | . | TRBD2 | CASSETSGSVTQYF | TGTGCCAGCAGTGAGACTAGCGGGAGCGTCACGCAGTATTTT
TRBJ2-1 | TRBV4-2 | 17 | . | TRBD2 | CASSLVRGGATYNEQFF | TGTGCCAGCAGCCTTGTGCGGGGGGGCGCGACATACAATGAGCAGTTCTTC
TRBJ2-2 | TRBV19 | 15 | . | . | CASSMGDANTGELFF | TGTGCCAGTAGTATGGGAGACGCGAACACCGGGGAGCTGTTTTTT